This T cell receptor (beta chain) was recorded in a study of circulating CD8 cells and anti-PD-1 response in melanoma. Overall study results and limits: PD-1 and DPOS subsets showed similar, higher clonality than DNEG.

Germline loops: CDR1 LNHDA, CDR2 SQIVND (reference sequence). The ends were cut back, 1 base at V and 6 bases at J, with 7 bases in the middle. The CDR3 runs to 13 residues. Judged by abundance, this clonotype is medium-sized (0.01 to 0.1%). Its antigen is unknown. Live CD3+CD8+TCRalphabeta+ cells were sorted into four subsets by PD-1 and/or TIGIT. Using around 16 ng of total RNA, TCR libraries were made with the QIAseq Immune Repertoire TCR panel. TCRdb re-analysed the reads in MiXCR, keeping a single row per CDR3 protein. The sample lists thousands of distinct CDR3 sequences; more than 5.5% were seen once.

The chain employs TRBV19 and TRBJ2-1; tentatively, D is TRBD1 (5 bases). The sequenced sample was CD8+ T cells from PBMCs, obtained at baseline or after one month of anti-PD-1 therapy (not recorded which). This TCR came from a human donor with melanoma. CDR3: CASSIGQFNEQFF. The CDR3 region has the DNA TGTGCCAGTAGTATAGGACAGTTCAATGAGCAGTTCTTC.